The clone carrying this TCR beta chain has just a few counts. The antigen is not known. Libraries were prepared by immunoSEQ multiplex PCR; TCRdb keeps only in-frame clonotypes and omits some of them. The repertoire holds under 75,000 clones, with roughly 87% as singletons. Looked up from germline, CDR1 is SGHTA and CDR2 is FQGNSA. With V trimmed by 5 bases and J by 11 bases, 7 bases remained unmatched. This CDR3 contains 12 residues. This specimen comes from a study of T cell responses to AZD1222 COVID-19 vaccine. Study at large: Pooling covered second doses at about 4 or about 12 weeks. Study-level findings and limits: Within unmutated variant regions lay the reported targets of nearly half of spike-specific TCRs.

Here the sequenced sample was peripheral blood, taken on day 0 of AZD1222 vaccination. This chain uses TRBV7-2 with TRBJ1-1; 8 nucleotides match TRBD1. The TCR sequence derives from an adult in good health. CDR3 sequence (DNA): TGTGCCAGCAGCACTAGGACAGGGTCGGCTTTCTTT. Residues: CASSTRTGSAFF.